The clone carrying this TCR beta chain has at least ten counts. This specimen comes from a study of regulatory T cells in long-lasting Graves disease. The time point denotes: newly diagnosed GD, antithyroid drugs for less than 3 months. Construction of the TCR library relied on RNA isolated from PBMCs. CDR3 regions were amplified by Arm-PCR using iRepertoire HTBI primers to build TCR beta libraries. TCRdb passed the multiplex PCR reads through MiXCR, listing each CDR3 protein once. The table lists more than 400,000 distinct CDR3 sequences, 16% of them singletons, with about 12% in the top ten. This sample was shared with a second study, whose subject was T cells in Graves' hyperthyroidism and ophthalmopathy.

The material was peripheral blood mononuclear cells (PBMCs), obtained at new diagnosis, from a patient treated with antithyroid drugs. This TCR was recovered from a man between 40 and 49 years old with Graves disease.

The CDR3 sequence is CASSLSGRIDTQYF. The CDR3 DNA sequence: TGTGCCAGCAGCCTTAGCGGGAGAATCGATACGCAGTATTTT. The genes are TRBV7-9 and TRBJ2-3; 9 bases map to TRBD2. CDR1 is SEHNR, CDR2 FQNEAQ, per germline (reference sequence). Trimming at V came to 5 bases and at J to 6 bases, leaving 6 bases not matched to a gene. The length of the CDR3 is 14 residues.